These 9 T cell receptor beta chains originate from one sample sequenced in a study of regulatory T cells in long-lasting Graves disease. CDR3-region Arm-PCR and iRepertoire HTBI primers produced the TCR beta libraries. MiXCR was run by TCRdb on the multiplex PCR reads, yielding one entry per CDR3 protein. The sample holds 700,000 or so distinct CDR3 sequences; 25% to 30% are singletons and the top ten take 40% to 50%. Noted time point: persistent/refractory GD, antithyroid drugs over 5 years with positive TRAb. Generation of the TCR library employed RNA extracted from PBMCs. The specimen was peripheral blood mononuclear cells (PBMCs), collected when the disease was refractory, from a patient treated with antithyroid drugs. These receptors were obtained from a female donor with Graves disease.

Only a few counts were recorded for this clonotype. The CDR3 region is CASSYSAEYQPQHF. The CDR3 coding sequence is TGTGCCAGCAGTTACTCCGCGGAATATCAGCCCCAGCATTTT. The V call is TRBV6-2 or TRBV6-3, the J call TRBJ1-5; D remains unclear. The CDR3 totals 14 residues. The V gene's germline CDR1 is MNHEY and CDR2 SVGEGT. Trimming removed 0 bases at V and 5 bases at J, with 8 bases between.

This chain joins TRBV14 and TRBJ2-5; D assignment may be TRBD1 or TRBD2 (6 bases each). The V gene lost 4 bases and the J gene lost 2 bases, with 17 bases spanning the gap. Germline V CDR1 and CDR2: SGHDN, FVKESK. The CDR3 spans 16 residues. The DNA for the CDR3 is TGTGCCAGCAGCCCCTCCAAGGGGGGTTTTCAAGAGACCCAGTACTTC. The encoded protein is CASSPSKGGFQETQYF.

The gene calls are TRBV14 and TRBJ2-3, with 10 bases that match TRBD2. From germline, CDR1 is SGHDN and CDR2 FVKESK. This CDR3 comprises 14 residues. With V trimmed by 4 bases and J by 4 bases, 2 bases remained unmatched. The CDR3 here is CASSRLAGADTQYF. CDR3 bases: TGTGCCAGCAGCCGTCTAGCGGGAGCAGATACGCAGTATTTT.

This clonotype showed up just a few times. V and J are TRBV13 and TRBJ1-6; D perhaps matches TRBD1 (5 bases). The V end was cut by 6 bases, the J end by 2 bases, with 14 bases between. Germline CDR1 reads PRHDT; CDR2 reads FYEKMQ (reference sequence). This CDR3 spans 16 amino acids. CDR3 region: CASSPRGRTYNSPLHF. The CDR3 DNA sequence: TGTGCCAGCAGTCCCCGGGGCCGGACCTATAATTCACCCCTCCACTTT.

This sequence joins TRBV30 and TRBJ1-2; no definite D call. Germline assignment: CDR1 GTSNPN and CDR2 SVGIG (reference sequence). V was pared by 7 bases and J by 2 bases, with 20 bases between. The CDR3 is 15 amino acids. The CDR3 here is CASLRIGWANYGYTF. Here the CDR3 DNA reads TGTGCCTCACTTCGGATAGGCTGGGCCAACTATGGCTACACCTTC.

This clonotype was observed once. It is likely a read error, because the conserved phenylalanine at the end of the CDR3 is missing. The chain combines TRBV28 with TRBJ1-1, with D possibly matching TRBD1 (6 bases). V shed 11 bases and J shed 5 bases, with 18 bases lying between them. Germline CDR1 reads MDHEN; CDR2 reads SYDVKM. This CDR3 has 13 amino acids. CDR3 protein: CAPPQGRPTEAFS. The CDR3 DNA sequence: TGTGCCCCACCCCAGGGGAGGCCGACTGAAGCTTTCTCT.

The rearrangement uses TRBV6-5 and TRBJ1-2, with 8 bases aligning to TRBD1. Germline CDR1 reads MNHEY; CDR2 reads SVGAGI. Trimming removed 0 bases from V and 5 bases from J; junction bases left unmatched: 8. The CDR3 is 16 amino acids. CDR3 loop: CASSYSSQGAGYGYTF. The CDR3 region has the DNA TGTGCCAGCAGTTACTCCTCCCAGGGGGCCGGGTATGGCTACACCTTC.

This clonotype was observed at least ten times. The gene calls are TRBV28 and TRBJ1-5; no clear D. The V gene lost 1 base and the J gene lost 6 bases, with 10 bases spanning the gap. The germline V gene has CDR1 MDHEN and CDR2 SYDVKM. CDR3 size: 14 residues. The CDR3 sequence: CASSLSAGGQPQHF. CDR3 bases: TGTGCCAGCAGTTTATCGGCAGGAGGTCAGCCCCAGCATTTT.

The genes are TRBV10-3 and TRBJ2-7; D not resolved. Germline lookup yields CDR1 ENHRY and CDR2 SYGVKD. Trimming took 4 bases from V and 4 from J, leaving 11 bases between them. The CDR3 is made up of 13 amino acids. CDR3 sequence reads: CAISVGSSYEQYF. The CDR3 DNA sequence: TGTGCCATCAGTGTGGGCAGTTCGTACGAGCAGTACTTC.